Listed below are T cell receptor beta chains from one sample, sequenced in a study of human T cells and chemical hapten exposure. TCRdb re-called the RACE reads through MiXCR, storing one row per CDR3 protein. This table holds over 100,000 distinct CDR3 sequences, roughly 10% found once. This material consisted of whole blood, taken in connection with sensitization to the hapten diphenylcyclopropenone (DPC). The receptor source for this set is a woman aged 40 to 50 with alopecia areata. Some clones in this sample may be carry-over from other donors' samples. Both conserved end residues are part of each CDR3. Fields, in order: clone size, V gene, D gene, J gene, CDR3 DNA, CDR3 protein. D genes are given only for firm matches. Not all rows give a size; the values are once, few, many and, for expanded clones, a class.

clone_size: many; v_call: TRBV5-1; d_call: -; j_call: TRBJ1-2; cdr3_nt: TGCGCCAGCAGCTTTTCGGGGGCGAACGGCTACACCTTC; cdr3_aa: CASSFSGANGYTF
clone_size: many; v_call: TRBV20-1; d_call: TRBD1; j_call: TRBJ2-5; cdr3_nt: TGCAGTGCTGGACCCCGAACCGGGACAGTGGGGACAGAGACCCAGTACTTC; cdr3_aa: CSAGPRTGTVGTETQYF
clone_size: many; v_call: TRBV12-3/TRBV12-4; d_call: -; j_call: TRBJ2-2; cdr3_nt: TGTGCCAGCTCGTGGGGGGTGAACACCGGGGAGCTGTTTTTT; cdr3_aa: CASSWGVNTGELFF
clone_size: many; v_call: TRBV5-1; d_call: -; j_call: TRBJ1-4; cdr3_nt: TGCGCCAGCAGCTTGGATGGTCCGGGGAGCATTGAAAAACTGTTTTTT; cdr3_aa: CASSLDGPGSIEKLFF
clone_size: -; v_call: TRBV30; d_call: -; j_call: TRBJ1-1; cdr3_nt: TGTGCCTGGAGTGGGTTTAACACTGAAGCTTTCTTT; cdr3_aa: CAWSGFNTEAFF
clone_size: -; v_call: TRBV9; d_call: -; j_call: TRBJ1-2; cdr3_nt: TGTGCCAGCAGCCCCATAGGAGGCTACTATGGCTACACCTTC; cdr3_aa: CASSPIGGYYGYTF
clone_size: -; v_call: TRBV7-2; d_call: -; j_call: TRBJ2-2; cdr3_nt: TGTGCCAGCAGCCCACAACTAGTACCGAACACCGGGGAGCTGTTTTTT; cdr3_aa: CASSPQLVPNTGELFF
clone_size: many; v_call: TRBV5-4; d_call: TRBD1; j_call: TRBJ1-2; cdr3_nt: TGTGCCAGCAGCCCTAAGGGACAGAACTATGGCTACACCTTC; cdr3_aa: CASSPKGQNYGYTF
clone_size: few; v_call: TRBV11-3; d_call: -; j_call: TRBJ2-3; cdr3_nt: TGTGCCAGCAGCTTAGACGGTCCTACGCAGTATTTT; cdr3_aa: CASSLDGPTQYF
clone_size: few; v_call: TRBV12-3/TRBV12-4; d_call: -; j_call: TRBJ2-1; cdr3_nt: TGTGCCAGCAGCCAGACAGGCTCCTACAATGAGCAGTTCTTC; cdr3_aa: CASSQTGSYNEQFF
clone_size: -; v_call: TRBV12-3/TRBV12-4; d_call: -; j_call: TRBJ1-1; cdr3_nt: TGTGCCAGCAGCCATATATTAGGGCGTCAGGGCACTGAAGCTTTCTTT; cdr3_aa: CASSHILGRQGTEAFF
clone_size: -; v_call: TRBV7-6; d_call: TRBD2; j_call: TRBJ2-7; cdr3_nt: TGTGCCAGCAGCTCATCTAGCGGGGTTACCTACGAGCAGTACTTC; cdr3_aa: CASSSSSGVTYEQYF
clone_size: few; v_call: TRBV12-3/TRBV12-4; d_call: -; j_call: TRBJ1-3; cdr3_nt: TGTGCCAGCAGTTCCCGTCGGGGGGCGGACAGATTGTTCTCTGGAAACACCATATATTTT; cdr3_aa: CASSSRRGADRLFSGNTIYF
clone_size: -; v_call: TRBV29-1; d_call: -; j_call: TRBJ1-4; cdr3_nt: TGCAGCGTTACCAGGGGCTATTCGAATGAAAAACTGTTTTTT; cdr3_aa: CSVTRGYSNEKLFF
clone_size: few; v_call: TRBV6-2/TRBV6-3; d_call: TRBD1; j_call: TRBJ2-3; cdr3_nt: TGTGCCAGCAGTTACCGGACAGGGGGAGGAGATACGCAGTATTTT; cdr3_aa: CASSYRTGGGDTQYF
clone_size: few; v_call: TRBV27; d_call: -; j_call: TRBJ2-3; cdr3_nt: TGTGCCAGCAGTTTTGAAAATACGGAGGATGCCGAGGTAGATACGCAGTATTTT; cdr3_aa: CASSFENTEDAEVDTQYF
clone_size: few; v_call: TRBV4-3; d_call: -; j_call: TRBJ2-7; cdr3_nt: TGCGCCAGCAGCCTGAGCCGTTCCGGCTACGAGCAGTACTTC; cdr3_aa: CASSLSRSGYEQYF
clone_size: many; v_call: TRBV7-6; d_call: -; j_call: TRBJ2-7; cdr3_nt: TGTGCCAGCAGCGAGGTAGGGCTTGGGCAGTACTTC; cdr3_aa: CASSEVGLGQYF
clone_size: many; v_call: TRBV29-1; d_call: -; j_call: TRBJ1-1; cdr3_nt: TGCAGCGTTGAAAGCGAGATGAACACTGAAGCTTTCTTT; cdr3_aa: CSVESEMNTEAFF
clone_size: -; v_call: TRBV29-1; d_call: -; j_call: TRBJ1-1; cdr3_nt: TGCAGCGCCCGAAGCGAGGACACTGAAGCTTTCTTT; cdr3_aa: CSARSEDTEAFF
clone_size: few; v_call: TRBV12-3/TRBV12-4; d_call: TRBD1; j_call: TRBJ1-4; cdr3_nt: TGTGCCAGCAGTTTGGGACAGGGTCGTGAAAAACTGTTTTTT; cdr3_aa: CASSLGQGREKLFF
clone_size: few; v_call: TRBV12-3/TRBV12-4; d_call: -; j_call: TRBJ2-6; cdr3_nt: TGTGCCAGCAGTTTAGGCTCTGGGGCCAACGTCCTGACTTTC; cdr3_aa: CASSLGSGANVLTF
clone_size: many; v_call: TRBV7-2; d_call: TRBD1; j_call: TRBJ2-7; cdr3_nt: TGTGCCAGCAGCTTAGTAGGTGGGACAGTCTCCTACGAGCAGTACTTC; cdr3_aa: CASSLVGGTVSYEQYF
clone_size: many; v_call: TRBV7-9; d_call: -; j_call: TRBJ1-4; cdr3_nt: TGTGCCAGCACCGGAGGTCCTACTAATGAAAAACTGTTTTTT; cdr3_aa: CASTGGPTNEKLFF
clone_size: few; v_call: TRBV2; d_call: -; j_call: TRBJ2-2; cdr3_nt: TGTGCCAGCAGTGAAAGCCGAACGAACACCGGGGAGCTGTTTTTT; cdr3_aa: CASSESRTNTGELFF
clone_size: many; v_call: TRBV20-1; d_call: -; j_call: TRBJ1-6; cdr3_nt: TGCAGTGCTGGTATCAGCTCCTATAATTCACCCCTCCACTTT; cdr3_aa: CSAGISSYNSPLHF
clone_size: -; v_call: TRBV28; d_call: -; j_call: TRBJ2-6; cdr3_nt: TGTGCCAGCAGAACCGACGGCTCCCAGGGTTTCCCTGGGGCCAACGTCCTGACTTTC; cdr3_aa: CASRTDGSQGFPGANVLTF
clone_size: many; v_call: TRBV4-2; d_call: TRBD2; j_call: TRBJ2-1; cdr3_nt: TGTGCCAGCAGTTACGGATTAGCGGGAAGCTCCTACAATGAGCAGTTCTTC; cdr3_aa: CASSYGLAGSSYNEQFF
clone_size: many; v_call: TRBV25-1; d_call: -; j_call: TRBJ1-1; cdr3_nt: TGTGCCAGCAGTGACATGAGGGGGGACACTGAAGCTTTCTTT; cdr3_aa: CASSDMRGDTEAFF
clone_size: many; v_call: TRBV5-1; d_call: -; j_call: TRBJ1-1; cdr3_nt: TGCGCCAGCAGCCCAAGTTCGGTGGGGGTTACTGAAGCTTTCTTT; cdr3_aa: CASSPSSVGVTEAFF
clone_size: few; v_call: TRBV20-1; d_call: -; j_call: TRBJ2-6; cdr3_nt: TGCAGTGCTAGAGCCAGGGGCGCTAAGAACTCTGGGGCCAACGTCCTGACTTTC; cdr3_aa: CSARARGAKNSGANVLTF
clone_size: -; v_call: TRBV13; d_call: -; j_call: TRBJ2-7; cdr3_nt: TGTGCCAGCAGCTACCGTGCGGGGGCGCGTAACTCCTACGAGCAGTACTTC; cdr3_aa: CASSYRAGARNSYEQYF
clone_size: few; v_call: TRBV12-3/TRBV12-4; d_call: TRBD2; j_call: TRBJ2-7; cdr3_nt: TGTGCCAGCAGTTCGAGCGGGGGCGGGGAGCAGTACTTC; cdr3_aa: CASSSSGGGEQYF
clone_size: few; v_call: TRBV19; d_call: -; j_call: TRBJ2-5; cdr3_nt: TGTGCCAGTACCCTAACAGGGAGCGGTCGGGAGACCCAGTACTTC; cdr3_aa: CASTLTGSGRETQYF
clone_size: -; v_call: TRBV4-1; d_call: -; j_call: TRBJ1-2; cdr3_nt: TGCGCCAGCAGCCAAGACGATCTGGACGGACACTATGGCTACACCTTC; cdr3_aa: CASSQDDLDGHYGYTF
clone_size: many; v_call: TRBV6-2/TRBV6-3; d_call: -; j_call: TRBJ2-1; cdr3_nt: TGTGCCAGCAGTTACTCGGCCAATGAGCAGTTCTTC; cdr3_aa: CASSYSANEQFF
clone_size: many; v_call: TRBV7-8; d_call: -; j_call: TRBJ2-5; cdr3_nt: TGTGCCAGCAGCCGGGGGAGCCCTCAAGAGACCCAGTACTTC; cdr3_aa: CASSRGSPQETQYF
clone_size: -; v_call: TRBV29-1; d_call: -; j_call: TRBJ2-7; cdr3_nt: TGCAGCGTTAAAGGGGGACGGCCCTACGAGCAGTACTTC; cdr3_aa: CSVKGGRPYEQYF
clone_size: few; v_call: TRBV7-9; d_call: -; j_call: TRBJ2-5; cdr3_nt: TGTGCCAGCAGCTTAATCCTGGGAGAGACCCAGTACTTC; cdr3_aa: CASSLILGETQYF
clone_size: many; v_call: TRBV7-9; d_call: -; j_call: TRBJ1-1; cdr3_nt: TGTGCCAGCAGCTTATACGTGGAGAACACTGAAGCTTTCTTT; cdr3_aa: CASSLYVENTEAFF
clone_size: many; v_call: TRBV20-1; d_call: -; j_call: TRBJ2-7; cdr3_nt: TGCAGTGCTCTCCAGGGCTACGAGCAGTACTTC; cdr3_aa: CSALQGYEQYF
clone_size: many; v_call: TRBV19; d_call: -; j_call: TRBJ2-2; cdr3_nt: TGTGCCAGTAGTATAGGTCCACTTAACACCGGGGAGCTGTTTTTT; cdr3_aa: CASSIGPLNTGELFF
clone_size: -; v_call: TRBV27; d_call: -; j_call: TRBJ2-7; cdr3_nt: TGTGCCAGCTACCGACAGAACAGTACCTACGAGCAGTACTTC; cdr3_aa: CASYRQNSTYEQYF
clone_size: -; v_call: TRBV7-9; d_call: -; j_call: TRBJ2-1; cdr3_nt: TGTGCCAGCAGCTTAGTTAGGGATGAGCAGTTCTTC; cdr3_aa: CASSLVRDEQFF
clone_size: -; v_call: TRBV7-2; d_call: TRBD1; j_call: TRBJ2-3; cdr3_nt: TGTGCCAGCAGCTTGACAGGGAGATCAGATACGCAGTATTTT; cdr3_aa: CASSLTGRSDTQYF
clone_size: -; v_call: TRBV5-1; d_call: -; j_call: TRBJ1-1; cdr3_nt: TGCGCCAGCAGCTTGGAAGCTGCCTCTATCACTGAAGCTTTCTTT; cdr3_aa: CASSLEAASITEAFF
clone_size: few; v_call: TRBV7-2; d_call: TRBD1; j_call: TRBJ2-3; cdr3_nt: TGTGCCAGCAGCCCAGACAGGGTGGCAGATACGCAGTATTTT; cdr3_aa: CASSPDRVADTQYF
clone_size: -; v_call: TRBV11-3; d_call: -; j_call: TRBJ2-3; cdr3_nt: TGTGCCAGCAGCAAATCGTGGGGCGCGGAGGATACGCAGTATTTT; cdr3_aa: CASSKSWGAEDTQYF
clone_size: many; v_call: TRBV3-1; d_call: -; j_call: TRBJ2-7; cdr3_nt: TGTGCCAGCAGCCAAGAGCCCCAGGAGCAGTACTTC; cdr3_aa: CASSQEPQEQYF
clone_size: many; v_call: TRBV6-1; d_call: -; j_call: TRBJ2-1; cdr3_nt: TGTGCCAGTAACCAGGCCTACAATGAGCAGTTCTTC; cdr3_aa: CASNQAYNEQFF
clone_size: -; v_call: TRBV29-1; d_call: TRBD1; j_call: TRBJ1-2; cdr3_nt: TGCAGCGTGCGAACCCCGACAGGGTATGGCTACACCTTC; cdr3_aa: CSVRTPTGYGYTF
clone_size: -; v_call: TRBV20-1; d_call: -; j_call: TRBJ1-5; cdr3_nt: TGCAGTGCTAGGCATAGCAATCAGCCCCAGCATTTT; cdr3_aa: CSARHSNQPQHF
clone_size: few; v_call: TRBV29-1; d_call: -; j_call: TRBJ2-1; cdr3_nt: TGCAGCGTTGAAGGGGAGCTAGAAGCAAAATACAATGAGCAGTTCTTC; cdr3_aa: CSVEGELEAKYNEQFF
clone_size: few; v_call: TRBV11-2; d_call: TRBD1; j_call: TRBJ2-1; cdr3_nt: TGTGCCAGCAGCTCCGGACAGGGGACATCTGGGAATGAGCAGTTCTTC; cdr3_aa: CASSSGQGTSGNEQFF
clone_size: many; v_call: TRBV3-1; d_call: -; j_call: TRBJ2-1; cdr3_nt: TGTGCCAGCAGCCAAGTCGGGTTGGTGACGCCTAACTACAATGAGCAGTTCTTC; cdr3_aa: CASSQVGLVTPNYNEQFF
clone_size: few; v_call: TRBV5-1; d_call: -; j_call: TRBJ2-2; cdr3_nt: TGCGCCAGCAGCTTGGGGCTCAGGCTCACCGGGGAGCTGTTTTTT; cdr3_aa: CASSLGLRLTGELFF
clone_size: -; v_call: TRBV4-3; d_call: -; j_call: TRBJ2-3; cdr3_nt: TGCGCCAGCAGCCTCGGTGTCCACACCGGGACAGATACGCAGTATTTT; cdr3_aa: CASSLGVHTGTDTQYF
clone_size: once; v_call: TRBV7-8; d_call: TRBD1; j_call: TRBJ2-7; cdr3_nt: TGTGCCAGCAGCTCTCGACCGGGACAGGGGGCGGAAGAGCAGTACTTC; cdr3_aa: CASSSRPGQGAEEQYF
clone_size: many; v_call: TRBV30; d_call: TRBD1; j_call: TRBJ2-7; cdr3_nt: TGTGCCGGGACAGGAACCGCCTACGAGCAGTACTTC; cdr3_aa: CAGTGTAYEQYF